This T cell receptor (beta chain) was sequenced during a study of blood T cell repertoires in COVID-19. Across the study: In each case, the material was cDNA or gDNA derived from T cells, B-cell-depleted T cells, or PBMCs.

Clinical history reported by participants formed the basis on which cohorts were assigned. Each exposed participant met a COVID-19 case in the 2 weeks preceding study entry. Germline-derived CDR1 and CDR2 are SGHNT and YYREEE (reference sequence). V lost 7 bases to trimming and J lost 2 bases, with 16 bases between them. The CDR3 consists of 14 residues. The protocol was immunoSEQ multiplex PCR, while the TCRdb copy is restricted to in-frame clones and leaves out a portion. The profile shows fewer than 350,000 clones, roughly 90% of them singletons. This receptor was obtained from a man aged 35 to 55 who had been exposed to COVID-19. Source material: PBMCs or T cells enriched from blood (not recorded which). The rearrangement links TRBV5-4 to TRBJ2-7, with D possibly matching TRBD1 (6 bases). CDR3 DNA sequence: TGTGCCAGCGGACCAGGGGTGCCCCCCTACGAGCAGTACTTC. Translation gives CASGPGVPPYEQYF. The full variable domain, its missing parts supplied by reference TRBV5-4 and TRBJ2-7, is ETGVTQSPTHLIKTRGQQVTLRCSSQSGHNTVSWYQQALGQGPQFIFQYYREEENGRGNFPPRFSGLQFPNYSSELNVNALELDDSALYLCASGPGVPPYEQYFGPGTRLTVT.